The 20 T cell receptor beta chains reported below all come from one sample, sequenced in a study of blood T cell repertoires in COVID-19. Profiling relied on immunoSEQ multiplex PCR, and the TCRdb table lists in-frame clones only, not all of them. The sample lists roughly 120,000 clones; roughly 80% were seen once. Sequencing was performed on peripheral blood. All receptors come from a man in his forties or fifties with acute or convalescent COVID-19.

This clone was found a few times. The CDR3, as DNA: TGTGCCAGCAGCCAAGAACAGGGCCGGGGCTACACCTTC. Translated, it gives CASSQEQGRGYTF. The rearrangement uses TRBV3-1 (or the pseudogene TRBV3-2) and TRBJ1-2; D might be TRBD1 (6 bases). The V and J ends lost 0 bases and 8 bases respectively, with 10 bases between them. The CDR3 totals 13 residues. Germline loops: CDR1 LGHDT, CDR2 YNNKEL (reference sequence).

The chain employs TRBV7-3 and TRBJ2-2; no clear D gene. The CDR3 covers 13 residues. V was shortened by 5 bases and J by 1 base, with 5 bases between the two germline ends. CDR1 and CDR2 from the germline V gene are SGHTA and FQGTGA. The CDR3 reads CASSPKNTGELFF. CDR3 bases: TGTGCCAGCAGCCCTAAGAACACCGGGGAGCTGTTTTTT.

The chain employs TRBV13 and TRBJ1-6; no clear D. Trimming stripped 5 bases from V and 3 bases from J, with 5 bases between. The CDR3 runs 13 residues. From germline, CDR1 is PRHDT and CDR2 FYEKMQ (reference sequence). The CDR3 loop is CASSRDYNSPLHF. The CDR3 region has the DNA TGTGCCAGCAGCCGGGACTATAATTCACCCCTCCACTTT.

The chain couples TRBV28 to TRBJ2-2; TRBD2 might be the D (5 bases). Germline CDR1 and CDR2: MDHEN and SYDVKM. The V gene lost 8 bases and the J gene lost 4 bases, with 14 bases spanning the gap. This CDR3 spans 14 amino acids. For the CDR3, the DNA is TGTGCCAGCTACGACCGGGGAGTCACCGGGGAGCTGTTTTTT. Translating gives CASYDRGVTGELFF.

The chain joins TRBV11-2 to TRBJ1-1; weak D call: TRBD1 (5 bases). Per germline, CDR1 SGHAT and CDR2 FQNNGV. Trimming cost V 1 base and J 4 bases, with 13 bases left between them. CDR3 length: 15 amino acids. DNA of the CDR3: TGTGCCAGCAGCTTAGGTTGGGGCGGGGGCACTGAAGCTTTCTTT. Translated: CASSLGWGGGTEAFF. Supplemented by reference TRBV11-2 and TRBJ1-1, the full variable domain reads EAGVAQSPRYKIIEKRQSVAFWCNPISGHATLYWYQQILGQGPKLLIQFQNNGVVDDSQLPKDRFSAERLKGVDSTLKIQPAKLEDSAVYLCASSLGWGGGTEAFFGQGTRLTVV.

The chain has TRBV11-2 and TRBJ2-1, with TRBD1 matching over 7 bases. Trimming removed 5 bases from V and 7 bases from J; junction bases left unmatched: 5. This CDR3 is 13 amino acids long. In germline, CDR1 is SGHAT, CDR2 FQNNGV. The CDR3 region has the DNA TGTGCCAGCAGCCCTTTCAGGGGGAATGAGCAGTTCTTC. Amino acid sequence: CASSPFRGNEQFF.

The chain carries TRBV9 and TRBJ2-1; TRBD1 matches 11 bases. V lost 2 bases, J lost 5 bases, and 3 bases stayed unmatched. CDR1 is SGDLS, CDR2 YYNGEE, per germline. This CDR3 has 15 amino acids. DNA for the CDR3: TGTGCCAGCAGCGTGGGACAGGGGGGGCACAATGAGCAGTTCTTC. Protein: CASSVGQGGHNEQFF.

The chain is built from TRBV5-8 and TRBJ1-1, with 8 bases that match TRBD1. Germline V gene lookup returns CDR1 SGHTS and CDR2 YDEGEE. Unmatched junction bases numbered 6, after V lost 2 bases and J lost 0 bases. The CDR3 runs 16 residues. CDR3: CASSFAGGSMNTEAFF. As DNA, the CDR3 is TGTGCCAGCAGCTTTGCAGGGGGCAGCATGAACACTGAAGCTTTCTTT.

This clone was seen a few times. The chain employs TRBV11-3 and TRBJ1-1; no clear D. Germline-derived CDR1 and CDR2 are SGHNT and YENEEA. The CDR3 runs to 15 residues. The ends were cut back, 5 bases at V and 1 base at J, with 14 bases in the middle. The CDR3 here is CASSTSLDGNTEAFF. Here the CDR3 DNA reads TGTGCCAGCAGCACTAGCCTGGACGGGAACACTGAAGCTTTCTTT. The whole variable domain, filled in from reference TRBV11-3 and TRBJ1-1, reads EAGVVQSPRYKIIEKKQPVAFWCNPISGHNTLYWYLQNLGQGPELLIRYENEEAVDDSQLPKDRFSAERLKGVDSTLKIQPAELGDSAVYLCASSTSLDGNTEAFFGQGTRLTVV.

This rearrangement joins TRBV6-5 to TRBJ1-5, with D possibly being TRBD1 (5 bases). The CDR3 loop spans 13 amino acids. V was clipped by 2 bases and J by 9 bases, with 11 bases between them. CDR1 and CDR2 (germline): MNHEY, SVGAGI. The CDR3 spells CASSYTAGRPQHF. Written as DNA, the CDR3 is TGTGCCAGCAGTTACACTGCGGGGCGGCCCCAGCATTTT.

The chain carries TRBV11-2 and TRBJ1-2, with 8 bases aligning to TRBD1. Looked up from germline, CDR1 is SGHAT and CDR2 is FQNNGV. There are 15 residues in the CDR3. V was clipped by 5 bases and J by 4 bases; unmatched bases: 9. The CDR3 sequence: CASSPDRGAIYGYTF. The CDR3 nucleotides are TGTGCCAGCAGCCCAGACAGGGGCGCTATCTATGGCTACACCTTC.

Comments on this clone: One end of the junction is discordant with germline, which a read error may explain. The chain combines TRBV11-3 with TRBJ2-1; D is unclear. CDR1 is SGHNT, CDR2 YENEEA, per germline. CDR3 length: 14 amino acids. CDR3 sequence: CASSLGASNNEQFF. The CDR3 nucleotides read TGTGCCAGCAGCTTAGGGGCCTCCAACAATGAGCAGTTCTTC.

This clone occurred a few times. The CDR3 DNA reads TGTGCCACCAGCAGAGATACAGGGAATAATTCACCCCTCCACTTT. Translating it yields CATSRDTGNNSPLHF. The rearrangement joins TRBV15 to TRBJ1-6; D possibly corresponds to TRBD1 (6 bases). Trimming pared 0 bases from V and 5 bases from J, leaving 8 bases between. The CDR3 consists of 15 residues. Germline CDR1 and CDR2: LNHNV and YYDKDF (reference sequence). Filled out from reference TRBV15 and TRBJ1-6, the complete variable domain reads DAMVIQNPRYQVTQFGKPVTLSCSQTLNHNVMYWYQQKSSQAPKLLFHYYDKDFNNEADTPDNFQSRRPNTSFCFLDIRSPGLGDTAMYLCATSRDTGNNSPLHFGNGTRLTVT.

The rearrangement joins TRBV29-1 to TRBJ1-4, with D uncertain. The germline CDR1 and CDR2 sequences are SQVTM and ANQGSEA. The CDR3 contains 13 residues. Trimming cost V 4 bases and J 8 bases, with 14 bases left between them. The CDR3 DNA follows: TGCAGCGTTGGGCGGTCAAGCGGGGAAAAACTGTTTTTT. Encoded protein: CSVGRSSGEKLFF.

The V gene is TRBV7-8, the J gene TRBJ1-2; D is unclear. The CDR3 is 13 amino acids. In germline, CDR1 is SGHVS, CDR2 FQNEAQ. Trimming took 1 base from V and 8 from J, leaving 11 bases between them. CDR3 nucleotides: TGTGCCAGCAGCTTAGGCGGGATTGTCGGCTACACCTTC. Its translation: CASSLGGIVGYTF.

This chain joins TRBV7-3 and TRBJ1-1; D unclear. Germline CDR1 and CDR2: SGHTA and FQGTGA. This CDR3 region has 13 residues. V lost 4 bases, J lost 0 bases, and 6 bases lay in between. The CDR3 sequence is CASSYNLNTEAFF. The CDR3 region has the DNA TGTGCCAGCAGCTACAATTTGAACACTGAAGCTTTCTTT. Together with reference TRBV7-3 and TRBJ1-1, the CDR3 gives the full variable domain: GAGVSQTPSNKVTEKGKYVELRCDPISGHTALYWYRQSLGQGPEFLIYFQGTGAADDSGLPNDRFFAVRPEGSVSTLKIQRTERGDSAVYLCASSYNLNTEAFFGQGTRLTVV.

The CDR3 DNA sequence: TGTGCCAGCAGTGGACAGTATAGCAATCAGCCCCAGCATTTT. Its protein product is CASSGQYSNQPQHF. This rearrangement joins TRBV3-1 (or the pseudogene TRBV3-2) to TRBJ1-5, with D perhaps matching TRBD1 (6 bases). The CDR3 spans 14 residues. Trimming left V 6 bases short and J 0 bases short, with 9 bases between. CDR1 is LGHDT and CDR2 is YNNKEL in the germline V gene (reference sequence).

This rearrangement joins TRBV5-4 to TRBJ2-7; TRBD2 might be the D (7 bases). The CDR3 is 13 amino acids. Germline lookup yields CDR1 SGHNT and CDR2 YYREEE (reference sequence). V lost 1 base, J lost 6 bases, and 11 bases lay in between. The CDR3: CASSLRGGSEQYV. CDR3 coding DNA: TGTGCCAGCAGCTTGAGGGGGGGAAGCGAGCAGTACGTC.

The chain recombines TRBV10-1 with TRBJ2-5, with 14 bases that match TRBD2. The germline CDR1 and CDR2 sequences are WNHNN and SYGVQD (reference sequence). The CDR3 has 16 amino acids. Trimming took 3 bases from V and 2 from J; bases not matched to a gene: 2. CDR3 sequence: CASSEWTSGGQETQYF. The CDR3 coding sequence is TGCGCCAGCAGTGAATGGACTAGCGGGGGGCAAGAGACCCAGTACTTC.

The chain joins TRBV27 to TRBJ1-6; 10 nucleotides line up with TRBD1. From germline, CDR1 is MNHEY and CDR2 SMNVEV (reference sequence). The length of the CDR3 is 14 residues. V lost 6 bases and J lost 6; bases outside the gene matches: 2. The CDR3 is CASRGQGFNSPLHF. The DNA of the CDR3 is TGTGCCAGCAGGGGACAGGGGTTTAATTCACCCCTCCACTTT.